What follows are 28 T cell receptor beta chains derived from one specimen sequenced in a study of Graves' ophthalmopathy and Graves' hyperthyroidism. RNA transcripts were the source from which TCR beta CDR3 regions were amplified. Scientists carried out first-round RT-PCR using HTBI primers and then a second-round multiplex PCR. TCRdb used MiXCR to reprocess the multiplex PCR reads, holding one entry per CDR3 protein. The table lists 300,000 to 500,000 distinct CDR3 sequences, 15% of them singletons. Sequencing used peripheral blood. These receptors originate from a young woman with stable Graves' hyperthyroidism.

There are many counts of this clonotype. This chain connects TRBV27 to TRBJ1-3; tentatively, D is TRBD1 (6 bases). The V gene lost 6 bases and the J gene lost 3 bases, with 12 bases spanning the gap. The CDR3 totals 14 residues. CDR1 is MNHEY and CDR2 is SMNVEV in the germline V gene (reference sequence). CDR3 sequence: CASRATGVGNTIYF. The CDR3 DNA reads TGTGCCAGCAGGGCGACAGGCGTTGGAAACACCATATATTTT.

This clonotype was counted ten times or more. This rearrangement joins TRBV27 to TRBJ2-7; 9 bases are a match to TRBD1. V shed 5 bases and J 3 bases; nucleotides not matched to a gene: 8. The CDR3 runs 15 residues. Germline V gives CDR1 MNHEY, CDR2 SMNVEV (reference sequence). The CDR3: CASSPRGDRDYEQYF. CDR3 nucleotides: TGTGCCAGCAGTCCCCGGGGGGACAGGGACTACGAGCAGTACTTC.

This clonotype was counted ten times or more. Mismatch with germline at one junction end may stem from a read error. The rearrangement uses TRBV7-7 and TRBJ2-7, with 10 nucleotides matching TRBD1. The length of the CDR3 is 16 residues. Germline lookup yields CDR1 SSHAT and CDR2 FNYEAQ (reference sequence). CDR3 sequence reads: CASSLPRDRGFREQYF. Here the CDR3 DNA reads TGTGCTAGCAGCCTCCCCCGGGACAGGGGATTTAGAGAGCAGTACTTC.

The sample holds a few counts of this clonotype. This rearrangement joins TRBV5-1 to TRBJ1-6; TRBD1 matches at 7 bases. Trimming at V came to 4 bases and at J to 10 bases, leaving 11 bases not matched to a gene. The germline CDR1 and CDR2 sequences are SGHRS and YFSETQ. The CDR3 extends over 15 amino acids. CDR3 bases: TGCGCCAGCAGCCAAGGAGGGGGCGGTAGCTCACCCCTCCACTTT. Protein sequence: CASSQGGGGSSPLHF.

This clonotype was recorded at least ten times. V usage is TRBV29-1 and J usage is TRBJ1-2; D unresolved. The CDR3 loop spans 11 amino acids. In germline, CDR1 is SQVTM, CDR2 ANQGSEA. Trimming pared 3 bases from V and 0 bases from J, leaving 2 bases between. CDR3 bases: TGCAGCGTTGAGGCTAACTATGGCTACACCTTC. It specifies CSVEANYGYTF.

This clonotype was seen at least ten times. This chain links TRBV24-1 with TRBJ2-5; D is possibly TRBD1 (6 bases). Germline CDR1 reads KGHDR; CDR2 reads SFDVKD. There are 14 residues in the CDR3. Trimming shortened V by 4 bases and J by 1 base, and 9 bases separated the two germline ends. The CDR3 reads CATSDRQVQETQYF. DNA of the CDR3: TGTGCCACCAGTGACCGACAGGTCCAAGAGACCCAGTACTTC.

In its sample, this clonotype was seen many times. The gene calls are TRBV5-1 and TRBJ2-7, with D possibly TRBD1 on 5 matching bases. There are 13 residues in the CDR3. Germline loops: CDR1 SGHRS, CDR2 YFSETQ. V was shortened by 0 bases and J by 3 bases, with 7 bases between the two germline ends. The CDR3 bases are TGCGCCAGCAGCTTGGAGGGGTACTACGAGCAGTACTTC. Translated, it gives CASSLEGYYEQYF.

This clonotype was detected ten times or more. The V call is TRBV15, the J call TRBJ1-4, with D possibly TRBD1 on 6 matching bases. The CDR3 is 15 residues long. The germline gives CDR1 LNHNV, CDR2 YYDKDF (reference sequence). V was trimmed by 5 bases and J by 8 bases, leaving 18 bases between them. For the CDR3, the DNA is TGTGCCACCAGCCGAACACGGGGGCTAGGAGAAAAACTGTTTTTT. Its protein is CATSRTRGLGEKLFF.

A note on this clonotype: At one end the junction does not follow the germline gene, possibly because of a read error. J is TRBJ1-5 and V is TRBV2; D call uncertain. The germline gives CDR1 SNHLY, CDR2 FYNNEI. CDR3 size: 11 residues. CDR3 residues: CASSANRPQHF. CDR3 sequence (DNA): TGTGCCAGCAGTGCTAATCGGCCCCAGCATTTT.

The rearrangement uses TRBV6-1 and TRBJ1-5; TRBD1 is a possible D gene (5 bases). With 8 bases removed from V and 2 bases from J, the gap between germline ends came to 13 bases. The CDR3 extends over 14 amino acids. CDR1 is MNHNS and CDR2 is SASEGT in the germline V gene. The CDR3 DNA follows: TGTGCCAGCTACTTTGGGGGGGGCAATCAGCCCCAGCATTTT. Translating gives CASYFGGGNQPQHF.

The V gene is TRBV20-1, the J gene TRBJ2-7, with TRBD2 matching 10 bases. V shed 5 bases and J 6 bases; nucleotides not matched to a gene: 10. Germline V gives CDR1 DFQATT, CDR2 SNEGSKA (reference sequence). The CDR3 consists of 14 residues. The CDR3 coding sequence is TGCAGTGCTCGAGGAGCGGGAGGGCCTTCCGAGCAGTACTTC. It codes for CSARGAGGPSEQYF.

This clonotype has ten or more counts. The chain joins TRBV19 to TRBJ1-5, with D unclear. This CDR3 comprises 15 residues. Germline lookup yields CDR1 LNHDA and CDR2 SQIVND (reference sequence). V was shortened by 2 bases and J by 2 bases, with 10 bases between the two germline ends. The CDR3 sequence: CASSIMRQGNQPQHF. The CDR3 DNA sequence: TGTGCCAGTAGTATAATGAGGCAGGGCAATCAGCCCCAGCATTTT.

Details on this clonotype: One base away lies a much larger clone, so this may be a sequencing read error. The chain couples TRBV7-9 to TRBJ1-1; tentatively, D is TRBD1 (5 bases). CDR1 SEHNR and CDR2 FQNEAQ come from the germline V gene (reference sequence). The CDR3 spans 14 residues. CDR3 in amino acids: CASSLIARGWEACF. The CDR3 DNA sequence: TGTGCCAGCAGCTTAATCGCGAGGGGCTGGGAAGCTTGCTTT.

J is TRBJ2-5 and V is TRBV11-3; D unresolved. Germline lookup yields CDR1 SGHNT and CDR2 YENEEA. The CDR3 is made up of 13 amino acids. The ends were cut back, 0 bases at V and 5 bases at J, with 7 bases in the middle. CDR3 amino acids: CASSLDTGETQYF. In DNA form, the CDR3 reads TGTGCCAGCAGCTTAGATACCGGGGAGACCCAGTACTTC.

The V call is TRBV6-2 or TRBV6-3, the J call TRBJ1-3; 12 bases map to TRBD1. Trimming at V came to 0 bases and at J to 0 bases, leaving 3 bases not matched to a gene. Looked up from germline, CDR1 is MNHEY and CDR2 is SVGEGT. This CDR3 spans 18 amino acids. The CDR3 protein is CASSYSGTGGSSGNTIYF. Here the CDR3 DNA reads TGTGCCAGCAGTTACTCCGGGACAGGGGGCTCCTCTGGAAACACCATATATTTT.

This clonotype occurred many times. The chain combines TRBV25-1 with TRBJ2-5; 8 bases are a match to TRBD2. Germline values: CDR1 MGHDK, CDR2 SYGVNS. The CDR3 consists of 15 residues. Trimming cost V 2 bases and J 4 bases; bases outside gene matches: 6. Here the CDR3 DNA reads TGTGCCAGCAGTGAAATGAGCGGGGGCCTAGAGACCCAGTACTTC. Encoded protein: CASSEMSGGLETQYF.

This clonotype was recorded at least ten times. The V call is TRBV12-3 or TRBV12-4, the J call TRBJ2-4, with unresolved D. The CDR3 is 13 amino acids. The V and J ends lost 5 bases and 7 bases respectively, with 12 bases between them. This CDR3 reads CASSDTLVNIQYF. The CDR3 nucleotides are TGTGCCAGCAGTGATACTCTAGTGAACATTCAGTACTTC.

Details on this clonotype: A much larger clonotype is one base distant, so this may be a read error. J is TRBJ1-5 and V is TRBV13; D is possibly TRBD1 (6 bases). The length of the CDR3 is 16 residues. The V gene's germline CDR1 is PRHDT and CDR2 FYEKMQ (reference sequence). The V and J ends lost 6 bases and 1 base respectively, with 16 bases between them. The CDR3 DNA is TGTGCCAGCAGTCCTGTGGAGGGGGTGAGCAATCAGCCCCAGCATTTT. Translation gives CASSPVEGVSNQPQHF.

This clonotype occurred many times. The gene calls are TRBV7-2 and TRBJ1-5; 9 bases match TRBD1. The CDR3 contains 13 residues. The V gene end was trimmed by 7 bases and the J gene end by 5 bases; junction bases not matched to a gene: 3. Germline V gene sequence: CDR1 SGHTA, CDR2 FQGNSA. CDR3 region: CASKRTGDQPQHF. The CDR3 DNA reads TGTGCCAGCAAGAGGACAGGGGATCAGCCCCAGCATTTT.

This clonotype was counted many times. This chain uses TRBV11-2 with TRBJ1-1, with no clear D. The germline gives CDR1 SGHAT, CDR2 FQNNGV. The CDR3 is made up of 14 amino acids. V dropped 2 bases and J dropped 7 bases, with 14 bases sitting between them. CDR3 in amino acids: CASSLQVQSYEAFF. The DNA for the CDR3 is TGTGCCAGCAGCTTACAGGTACAATCCTATGAAGCTTTCTTT.

This clonotype showed up many times. The rearrangement uses TRBV28 and TRBJ2-2; D is possibly TRBD1 or TRBD2 (7 bases each). The CDR3 loop spans 14 amino acids. Germline V CDR1 and CDR2: MDHEN, SYDVKM. Trimming removed 7 bases at V and 9 bases at J, with 18 bases between. The CDR3 sequence: CASTDDREGRELFF. In nucleotides, the CDR3 is TGTGCCAGCACTGACGACAGGGAGGGCCGGGAGCTGTTTTTT.

In its sample, this clonotype was seen a few times. The chain recombines TRBV20-1 with TRBJ2-7, with 9 bases fitting TRBD2. Germline assignment: CDR1 DFQATT and CDR2 SNEGSKA (reference sequence). The CDR3 length is 15 residues. The J segment lost 0 bases and the V segment lost 6 bases, leaving 9 bases of the junction unmatched. The DNA of the CDR3 is TGCAGTGCCCCTCGAGGAGCGGGGGGCTCCTACGAGCAGTACTTC. Its translation: CSAPRGAGGSYEQYF.

This clonotype was observed many times. This chain connects TRBV4-1 to TRBJ2-5; 10 bases agree with TRBD2. V shed 0 bases, J shed 2 bases, and the junction held 6 bases outside the gene matches. CDR3 length: 17 amino acids. Germline lookup yields CDR1 MGHRA and CDR2 YSYEKL. CDR3 sequence reads: CASSQDTSGAQQETQYF. Here the CDR3 DNA reads TGCGCCAGCAGCCAAGACACTAGCGGGGCGCAGCAAGAGACCCAGTACTTC.

At least ten counts were recorded for this clonotype. This chain joins TRBV29-1 and TRBJ1-2; a possible D gene is TRBD1 (6 bases). CDR1 and CDR2 (germline): SQVTM, ANQGSEA. There are 11 residues in the CDR3. Trimming shortened V by 7 bases and J by 2 bases, and 8 bases separated the two germline ends. The CDR3 bases are TGCAGCGGTACAGGGAACTATGGCTACACCTTC. Amino acid sequence: CSGTGNYGYTF. Together with reference TRBV29-1 and TRBJ1-2, the CDR3 gives the full variable domain: SAVISQKPSRDICQRGTSLTIQCQVDSQVTMMFWYRQQPGQSLTLIATANQGSEATYESGFVIDKFPISRPNLTFSTLTVSNMSPEDSSIYLCSGTGNYGYTFGSGTRLTVV.

This clonotype was picked up many times. The chain uses TRBV11-2 and TRBJ1-2; D is undetermined. From germline, CDR1 is SGHAT and CDR2 FQNNGV. V was clipped by 2 bases and J by 0 bases, with 10 bases between them. The CDR3 length is 15 residues. CDR3 loop: CASSLTVAANYGYTF. The CDR3 coding sequence is TGTGCCAGCAGCTTAACGGTGGCGGCTAACTATGGCTACACCTTC. The complete variable domain, with remaining parts taken from reference TRBV11-2 and TRBJ1-2, reads EAGVAQSPRYKIIEKRQSVAFWCNPISGHATLYWYQQILGQGPKLLIQFQNNGVVDDSQLPKDRFSAERLKGVDSTLKIQPAKLEDSAVYLCASSLTVAANYGYTFGSGTRLTVV.

This clonotype was recorded many times. The V and J genes are TRBV6-5 and TRBJ2-5, with D perhaps TRBD1 (6 bases). This CDR3 contains 15 residues. Between the trimmed V and J ends, which lost 6 bases and 4 bases, there was a span of 18 bases. Germline CDR1 is MNHEY and CDR2 is SVGAGI. Here the CDR3 DNA reads TGTGCCAGCAGACAACGGCAGGGGTTGAGAGAGACCCAGTACTTC. Amino acid sequence: CASRQRQGLRETQYF.

This clonotype came up many times. The chain recombines TRBV20-1 with TRBJ1-1; D unclear. This CDR3 contains 18 residues. Trimming left V 6 bases short and J 0 bases short, with 26 bases between. The germline V gene has CDR1 DFQATT and CDR2 SNEGSKA (reference sequence). The CDR3: CSAPLTSDAASMNTEAFF. The CDR3 coding sequence is TGCAGTGCCCCGTTGACCTCGGACGCCGCCTCCATGAACACTGAAGCTTTCTTT.

The chain's CDR3 is CASSQDQTAGPYEQYF. The CDR3 bases are TGCGCCAGCAGCCAAGACCAAACCGCGGGCCCCTACGAGCAGTACTTC. The rearrangement joins TRBV4-1 to TRBJ2-7; possibly TRBD2 for D (5 bases). The CDR3 totals 16 residues. CDR1 is MGHRA and CDR2 is YSYEKL in the germline V gene. The germline V and J ends were trimmed by 0 bases and 2 bases, with 14 bases remaining between them.